This TCR beta chain was sequenced during a study of PD-1 blockade in classical Hodgkin lymphoma. Findings of the study overall: Patients newly diagnosed and complete responders had comparable baseline diversity. The drivers behind the repertoire differences, possibly disease activity or prior therapy, remain undefined. Newly diagnosed patients reportedly had lower baseline TCR diversity than healthy donors. In CD4+ cells, TCR diversity went up significantly by C4D1, but in CD8+ cells it did not.

With 5 bases removed from V and 1 base from J, the gap between germline ends came to 14 bases. The CDR3 runs to 15 residues. Germline V gene data show CDR1 as MDHEN and CDR2 as SYDVKM. Notes on this clone: Its target is not known.

This sample's time point: cycle 4 day 1 (C4D1), after 6 weeks of nivolumab. Each patient relapsed following autologous stem cell transplantation, and prior brentuximab vedotin exposure differed. The study purified CD4+ T cells from thawed PBMCs using magnetic negative selection. Sequenced by immunoSEQ multiplex PCR; TCRdb stores in-frame clones only, minus some. The sample shows roughly 35,000 clones, around 90% of them seen only once. The material sequenced was CD4+ T cells from blood, taken before the fourth cycle of nivolumab. The chain has TRBV28 and TRBJ1-1, with D possibly being TRBD1 (6 bases). This TCR derives from a human donor with classical Hodgkin lymphoma. The CDR3 DNA is TGTGCCAGCAGTATCTTGGGACAAGGGAACACTGAAGCTTTCTTT. Translated, it gives CASSILGQGNTEAFF. The full variable domain, rest sourced from reference TRBV28 and TRBJ1-1, is DVKVTQSSRYLVKRTGEKVFLECVQDMDHENMFWYRQDPGLGLRLIYFSYDVKMKEKGDIPEGYSVSREKKERFSLILESASTNQTSMYLCASSILGQGNTEAFFGQGTRLTVV.